These 6 T cell receptor beta chains were sequenced from one sample in a study of OX40 agonist ivuxolimab in advanced cancers. The assay was immunoSEQ multiplex PCR, and TCRdb's table has in-frame clones only and misses some. The profile shows about 6,000 clones, 80% to 90% of them singletons. Sample: CD4+ or CD8+ T cells sorted from blood, taken in a trial of the OX40 agonist ivuxolimab. These receptors were taken from an adult with an advanced solid tumor such as melanoma, head and neck, liver or kidney cancer.

The chain couples TRBV9 to TRBJ2-2; either TRBD1 or TRBD2 may fit D (6 bases each). This CDR3 region has 15 residues. Trimming pared 0 bases from V and 3 bases from J, leaving 9 bases between. Germline-derived CDR1 and CDR2 are SGDLS and YYNGEE. The CDR3 sequence is CASSVGGADTGELFF. In nucleotides, the CDR3 is TGTGCCAGCAGCGTAGGGGGGGCCGACACCGGGGAGCTGTTTTTT.

The gene calls are TRBV2 and TRBJ1-6; no definite D call. CDR1 and CDR2 (germline): SNHLY, FYNNEI. The CDR3 sequence is 16 residues long. V was shortened by 2 bases and J by 2 bases, with 10 bases between the two germline ends. The CDR3 protein is CASSETRYPYNSPLHF. In DNA form, the CDR3 reads TGTGCCAGCAGTGAAACGCGCTACCCCTATAATTCACCCCTCCACTTT.

J is TRBJ1-6 and V is TRBV27; D uncertain. The CDR3 length is 12 residues. The germline gives CDR1 MNHEY, CDR2 SMNVEV (reference sequence). Here the CDR3 DNA reads TGTGGTTCCGGGTCTTATAATTCACCCCTCCACTTT. This encodes CGSGSYNSPLHF.

The chain combines TRBV7-3 with TRBJ1-1; 12 bases fit TRBD1. Germline lookup yields CDR1 SGHTA and CDR2 FQGTGA. V dropped 5 bases and J dropped 8; count of bases not matched to a gene: 9. CDR3 size: 15 residues. In DNA form, the CDR3 reads TGTGCCAGCAGCCCAGTAGGGGGGACAGGGGGCGAAGCTTTCTTT. This sequence encodes CASSPVGGTGGEAFF. Full variable domain (outside the CDR3, taken from reference TRBV7-3 and TRBJ1-1): GAGVSQTPSNKVTEKGKYVELRCDPISGHTALYWYRQSLGQGPEFLIYFQGTGAADDSGLPNDRFFAVRPEGSVSTLKIQRTERGDSAVYLCASSPVGGTGGEAFFGQGTRLTVV.

This sequence joins TRBV7-3 and TRBJ2-3, with 10 bases that match TRBD2. Germline lookup yields CDR1 SGHTA and CDR2 FQGTGA. Losses at the gene ends were 2 bases for V and 5 bases for J; bases not matched to a gene: 7. The CDR3 contains 16 residues. The CDR3 sequence: CASSLPGTSAIDTQYF. The CDR3 region has the DNA TGTGCCAGCAGCTTACCCGGGACTAGCGCCATAGATACGCAGTATTTT.

V usage is TRBV2 and J usage is TRBJ1-2; D not resolved. Germline CDR1 and CDR2: SNHLY and FYNNEI. The CDR3 runs 14 residues. V dropped 1 base and J dropped 2 bases, with 8 bases sitting between them. The CDR3 DNA reads as TGTGCCAGCAGTGAAGACCGGTCAAACTATGGCTACACCTTC. Protein: CASSEDRSNYGYTF.